A selection of T cell receptor beta chains follows, all from one sample in a study of CD8 T cells in Susac syndrome. TCRdb processed the immunoSEQ multiplex PCR reads anew with MiXCR; each CDR3 protein has one entry. Of under 95,000 distinct CDR3 sequences listed, roughly 94% were seen once; the top ten hold roughly 0.5%. Specimen: CD8+ T cells from PBMCs. These receptors were collected from a human donor with Susac syndrome. Both conserved end residues are part of each CDR3. The listing skips clone size in some rows; elsewhere it reads once, few, many or a size class.

CDR3	V	J	size
CASSYSPSYSYEQYF	TRBV6-5	TRBJ2-7	-
CSADDKLSGMTQETQYF	TRBV20-1	TRBJ2-5	once
CASSSHGQGIAKNIQYF	TRBV7-2	TRBJ2-4	few
CATSDFPTNEQFF	TRBV24-1	TRBJ2-1	-
CASSVATWDAASYNEQFF	TRBV13	TRBJ2-1	-
CASSLSTVASGEEYEQYF	TRBV27	TRBJ2-7	-
CASSMAGLGSNEQFF	TRBV19	TRBJ2-1	-
CASSMTGQGGGYTF	TRBV12-3/TRBV12-4	TRBJ1-2	-
CASSLPGNEQFF	TRBV13	TRBJ2-1	-
CASSPPLSGELFF	TRBV7-2	TRBJ2-2	-
CASSNWDGEAFF	TRBV27	TRBJ1-1	once
CASSLASPDTSNEQFF	TRBV7-8	TRBJ2-1	-
CASSLAGGGGEQYF	TRBV5-1	TRBJ2-7	-
CASSASFGNNEQFF	TRBV6-2/TRBV6-3	TRBJ2-1	-
CSVVGGEQFF	TRBV29-1	TRBJ2-1	-
CASSSGHPYEQYF	TRBV18	TRBJ2-7	-
CASSDGQGYEQFF	TRBV28	TRBJ2-1	-